This record concerns one T cell receptor beta chain sequence. The antigen remains undetermined. The assay was immunoSEQ multiplex PCR, and TCRdb's table has in-frame clones only and misses some. Seen here are about 9,300 clones, about four fifths observed once, and the top ten hold around 50%. The data stem from a study of T cell clonotyping in hematopoietic cell transplantation. Regarding the study as a whole: No sorting was done, leaving CD4 and CD8 contributions mixed. After transplant, recipient diversity fell while pathologically expanded clonotypes grew through day 180. Graft donor and pretransplant recipient Inverse Simpson Index values predicted broader posttransplant TCR diversity. Few recipient clonotypes overlapped donors; over 95% were de novo at given depth.

The CDR3 is made up of 12 amino acids. Germline CDR1 is SGHAT and CDR2 is FQNNGV. V gave up 0 bases and J gave up 7 bases, with 7 bases separating them. The sequence derives from a male patient in his sixties who had an allogeneic stem cell transplant from an unrelated donor, so the T cells may come from the graft donor. Some clones in this sample may be carry-over from other donors' samples. The chain uses TRBV11-2 and TRBJ2-7; no definite D call. Sequencing used PBMCs, obtained at the time of graft-versus-host disease after allogeneic stem cell transplant. The DNA of the CDR3 is TGTGCCAGCAGCTTAGAGGGAATTGAGCAGTACTTC. Translated: CASSLEGIEQYF.